The source of this TCR beta chain is a study of beta chain features in type 1 diabetes. Study summary: There was similarity between patients and healthy donors in age, gender and cell yields.

General study points: Researchers caution that PCR might favor shorter templates, equally among patients and controls. The study found fewer insertions and more deletions at VDJ junctions in type 1 diabetes patients.

Per germline, CDR1 SSHAT and CDR2 FNYEAQ (reference sequence). This CDR3 contains 15 residues. Sequencing targeted expressed TCRB transcripts, as all isolated RNA had been reverse transcribed. Read counts averaged roughly 3.5 million for samples of naive, central memory and regulatory T cells. TCRdb keeps only in-frame clones here, not all; method: immunoSEQ multiplex PCR. The top ten hold 0.03% to 0.04% of the sample, which has roughly 400,000 clones, more than 11% seen once. With regard to this clone: The antigen is unknown. One end of the junction is discordant with germline, which a read error may explain.

Sequencing was performed on naive CD4+ T cells from blood. This sequence joins TRBV7-7 and TRBJ2-3; D is perhaps TRBD2 (6 bases). This sequence originates from a man aged 25-45 years in good health. CDR3 in amino acids: CASSYSGTSTDTQYF. CDR3 DNA: TGTGCTAGCAGCTATAGCGGAACCAGCACAGATACGCAGTATTTT.